Each of the 5 T cell receptor beta chains below was sequenced from the same sample in a study of identical twins. MiXCR was run by TCRdb on the 5' RACE reads, yielding one entry per CDR3 protein. The top ten hold 1.5% to 2% of the sample, which has about 700,000 distinct CDR3 sequences, 5.5% to 7.5% seen once. Material: naive T cells sorted from blood. The receptor set was obtained from a man between 18 and 29 years old in good health.

This clonotype has a count of ten or more. The chain is built from TRBV2 and TRBJ2-7; TRBD1 or TRBD2 may be the D gene (6 bases each). V lost 11 bases and J 2 bases, leaving 16 bases between the germline ends. Looked up from germline, CDR1 is SNHLY and CDR2 is FYNNEI. There are 13 residues in the CDR3. The CDR3 loop is CAGQRGTTYEQYV. The CDR3 DNA sequence: TGTGCCGGACAACGGGGGACAACCTACGAGCAGTACGTC.

This clonotype was detected once. The CDR3 does not close with the conserved phenylalanine or tryptophan, likely indicating a read error. The rearrangement links TRBV20-1 to TRBJ2-2, with D unclear. Germline V gene sequence: CDR1 DFQATT, CDR2 SNEGSKA (reference sequence). The CDR3 is 14 residues long. V lost 5 bases and J lost 4, with 14 bases in between. The DNA for the CDR3 is TGCAGTGCTTTAGGACCCCGAGGCACCGGGGAGCTGTTTTTG. This gives the protein CSALGPRGTGELFL.

This clonotype was seen at least ten times. This chain joins TRBV20-1 and TRBJ2-1; D is unclear. The germline V gene has CDR1 DFQATT and CDR2 SNEGSKA (reference sequence). Trimming removed 0 bases from V and 5 bases from J, with 8 bases in between. The CDR3 is 13 amino acids. The CDR3: CSARDADDNEQFF. In DNA form, the CDR3 reads TGCAGTGCTAGAGATGCGGACGACAATGAGCAGTTCTTC.

The sample holds many counts of this clonotype. This sequence joins TRBV11-2 and TRBJ1-1; 7 bases line up with TRBD1. This CDR3 region has 15 residues. Germline V gene sequence: CDR1 SGHAT, CDR2 FQNNGV. V lost 1 base to trimming and J lost 5 bases; unmatched junction nucleotides: 7. CDR3 in DNA: TGTGCCAGCAGCTTAGGACAGGGCCTAAGGACTGAAGCTTTCTTT. It codes for CASSLGQGLRTEAFF.

This clonotype was recorded at least ten times. This rearrangement joins TRBV7-6 to TRBJ2-3; 10 nucleotides match TRBD2. Unmatched junction bases numbered 7, after V lost 4 bases and J lost 0 bases. This CDR3 is built from 17 residues. The germline CDR1 and CDR2 sequences are SGHVS and FNYEAQ. CDR3 nucleotide sequence: TGTGCCAGCAGCTCCCCTCTGACTAGCGGGAGCACAGATACGCAGTATTTT. Translated, it gives CASSSPLTSGSTDTQYF.